A selection of T cell receptor beta chains follows, all from one sample in a study of yellow fever vaccine responses in identical twins. Via MiXCR, TCRdb re-called the RT-PCR reads, giving one row per CDR3 protein. This table has about 19,000 distinct CDR3 sequences, around two thirds appearing once. Source: T cells from blood (PBMCs), unsorted or a sorted subset (not recorded which), taken before or after yellow fever vaccination (not recorded which). The receptors shown here come from a woman under 30 who received the yellow fever vaccine. Each CDR3 is given with its conserved first and last residue. Each record gives: J gene, D gene, V gene, clone size, CDR3 DNA, CDR3 protein. A D gene is named only where the DNA matches it firmly. Some rows mark clone size as missing; the rest say once, few, many or name a class of expanded clone.

TRBJ1-1,TRBD1,TRBV5-5,-,TGTGCCAGCAGCTTGCGGGCAGGGGGGGAAGCTTTCTTT,CASSLRAGGEAFF
TRBJ1-1,-,TRBV13,-,TGTGCCAGCAGCTTAGGACAACTGGACACTGAAGCTTTCTTT,CASSLGQLDTEAFF
TRBJ2-7,TRBD2,TRBV7-3,-,TGTGCCAGCAGCTTAAGCGGGAGAACCTCCTACGAGCAGTACTTC,CASSLSGRTSYEQYF
TRBJ1-1,TRBD1,TRBV11-3,-,TGTGCCAGCAGCCCGGGACAGCCGAACACTGAAGCTTTCTTT,CASSPGQPNTEAFF
TRBJ2-1,-,TRBV24-1,once,TGTGCCACCAGTGATCGGGGTGGTGAGCAGTTCTTC,CATSDRGGEQFF
TRBJ2-3,-,TRBV2,few,TGTGCCAGCATCCGACTCCCAACAGATACGCAGTATTTT,CASIRLPTDTQYF
TRBJ2-7,TRBD2,TRBV6-5,-,TGTGCCAGCAGTTACACGGGACTAGGATCCCACGAGCAGTACTTC,CASSYTGLGSHEQYF
TRBJ2-3,-,TRBV7-3,-,TGTGCCAGCAGCTTAATGTCCCGTTCGCAGTATTTT,CASSLMSRSQYF
TRBJ1-2,-,TRBV7-1,few,TGTGCCAGCAGCTCCCCCGTGGGGGGTAACTATGGCTACACCTTC,CASSSPVGGNYGYTF
TRBJ2-7,TRBD1,TRBV15,-,TGTGCCACCAGCATGCCCGACAGGGCCTCCTACGAGCAGTACTTC,CATSMPDRASYEQYF
TRBJ2-1,TRBD2,TRBV7-9,-,TGTGCCAGCAGCACCCGGGAGGTCTACTACAATGAGCAGTTCTTC,CASSTREVYYNEQFF
TRBJ1-1,-,TRBV10-3,-,TGTGCCATCAGTGCGGATCTCAGCGGCACTGAAGCTTTCTTT,CAISADLSGTEAFF
TRBJ2-5,TRBD1,TRBV28,medium-sized,TGTGCCAGCAGGACCCAACAGGGGCACGTGGCGGAGACCCAGTACTTC,CASRTQQGHVAETQYF
TRBJ1-1,-,TRBV18,once,TGTGCCAGCTCACCCCCAGGACAGAGGAACACTGAAGCTTTCTTT,CASSPPGQRNTEAFF
TRBJ2-1,-,TRBV29-1,once,TGCAGCTACGAAGGGACATACAATGAGCAGTTCTTC,CSYEGTYNEQFF
TRBJ1-2,-,TRBV5-1,-,TGCGCCAGCAGCTTGGAAGCCGGGGGCGCGGGAGGCTACACCTTC,CASSLEAGGAGGYTF
TRBJ1-5,TRBD1,TRBV5-8,-,TGTGCCAGCAGCTTGGCAGCGGGGACAGGGTATCAGCCCCAGCATTTT,CASSLAAGTGYQPQHF
TRBJ2-1,TRBD2,TRBV11-1,few,TGTGCCAGCAGCTTAGCTGGCGGGAGTATTTCGTCCTACAATGAGCAGTTCTTC,CASSLAGGSISSYNEQFF
TRBJ2-2,TRBD1,TRBV2,-,TGTGCCAGCAGTGAACCGGACAGGGCAGCCGGGGAGCTGTTTTTT,CASSEPDRAAGELFF
TRBJ1-3,-,TRBV18,-,TGTGCCAGCTCACGAACGGACAGTGCTGGAAACACCATATATTTT,CASSRTDSAGNTIYF
TRBJ2-7,TRBD2,TRBV20-1,-,TGCAGTGCTAGCCTTTCCGGGACTAGCCCAACCTCCTACGAGCAGTACTTC,CSASLSGTSPTSYEQYF
TRBJ1-3,TRBD1,TRBV6-5,few,TGTGCCAGCAGTTACAGACAGGGCTCTGGAAACACCATATATTTT,CASSYRQGSGNTIYF
TRBJ2-3,-,TRBV20-1,few,TGCAGTGCCCCTATCCGGGATACGCAGTATTTT,CSAPIRDTQYF
TRBJ1-1,-,TRBV24-1,-,TGTGCCACCAGTGATTCCACTGAAGCTTTCTTT,CATSDSTEAFF
TRBJ2-5,-,TRBV4-2,-,TGTGCCAGCAGTTCCAAACCCCAAGAGACCCAGTACTTC,CASSSKPQETQYF
TRBJ2-4,-,TRBV2,-,TGTGCCAGCAGTGTCCCCCGGACGGTTTTAGCCAAAAACATTCAGTACTTC,CASSVPRTVLAKNIQYF
TRBJ2-1,-,TRBV7-8,once,TGTGCCAGCAGCTTGGGTGGGGGCTCCTACAATGAGCAGTTCTTC,CASSLGGGSYNEQFF
TRBJ1-1,TRBD1,TRBV12-3/TRBV12-4,few,TGTGCCAGCAGCCCGGGACAGGGGGCGCGTATTACTGAAGCTTTCTTT,CASSPGQGARITEAFF
TRBJ2-1,-,TRBV2,-,TGTGCCAGCAGTGACAGAGGCAGGACCTACAATGAGCAGTTCTTC,CASSDRGRTYNEQFF
TRBJ2-3,-,TRBV7-9,few,TGTGCCAGCAGCCCCCGGGACCAAGGAGATACGCAGTATTTT,CASSPRDQGDTQYF
TRBJ1-4,-,TRBV20-1,-,TGCAGTGCTAGGTGGCTAACGGGTGAAAAACTGTTTTTT,CSARWLTGEKLFF
TRBJ2-3,TRBD2,TRBV11-2,-,TGTGCCAGCAGGCGGACTAGCGCAGATACGCAGTATTTT,CASRRTSADTQYF
TRBJ2-2,-,TRBV13,few,TGTGCCAGCAACAAATTAGGACTCGGGGAGCTGTTTTTT,CASNKLGLGELFF
TRBJ1-1,-,TRBV20-1,-,TGCAGTGTCAGTGTGAATGAAGCTTTCTTT,CSVSVNEAFF
TRBJ2-1,TRBD2,TRBV2,-,TGTGCCAGCAATAGCGGGAGAGGGTACAATGAGCAGTTCTTC,CASNSGRGYNEQFF
TRBJ2-3,-,TRBV4-1,-,TGCGCCAGCAGCAAAGGGAGTTCCCCAGATACGCAGTATTTT,CASSKGSSPDTQYF
TRBJ2-7,-,TRBV20-1,-,TGCAGTGCTAGAGATTCCTACGAGCAGTACTTC,CSARDSYEQYF
TRBJ2-5,-,TRBV11-2,-,TGTGCCAGCAGCTTATCTAGCATTAGGTACCAAGAGACCCAGTACTTC,CASSLSSIRYQETQYF
TRBJ1-5,-,TRBV18,once,TGTGCCAGCTCACCAAAGGAGGCCAGCAATCAGCCCCAGCATTTT,CASSPKEASNQPQHF
TRBJ1-2,TRBD1,TRBV5-8,few,TGTGCCAGCAGCTTGATAGTTGGGACAGCACAAAACTATGGCTACACCTTC,CASSLIVGTAQNYGYTF
TRBJ2-3,-,TRBV18,-,TGTGCCAGCTCGTTTAGGCGCGCCCCGGAAACAGATACGCAGTATTTT,CASSFRRAPETDTQYF
TRBJ2-1,-,TRBV4-1,-,TGCGCCAGCAGCTACCCGGCGGCCATCAATGAGCAGTTCTTC,CASSYPAAINEQFF